This T cell receptor (beta chain) stems from a study of blood T cells in healthy people across ages. Aged about 6 to 95, donors were systemically healthy Caucasians from Russia. Germline assignment: CDR1 DFQATT and CDR2 SNEGSKA (reference sequence). CDR3 length: 14 residues. V was cut by 0 bases and J by 11 bases, with 19 bases left in between. A J-beta primer mix and a sample-barcoded 5' primer were used in a second PCR of roughly 6 to 12 cycles. TCRdb processed the 5' RACE reads anew with MiXCR; each CDR3 protein has one entry. The sample includes about 810,000 distinct CDR3 sequences, roughly 34% of them seen just once.

The origin of this receptor is a man younger than 35 in good health. Sequenced material: blood. The J gene is TRBJ2-5, the V gene TRBV20-1; perhaps TRBD2 as D (6 bases). The DNA of the CDR3 is TGCAGTGCTAGAGATTACGGGGGTGGGAATGAGCAGTACTTC. The encoded protein is CSARDYGGGNEQYF.